The entry that follows covers one T cell receptor beta chain sequence. Its target is unknown. A much larger clonotype is one base distant, so this may be a read error. Regarding time point: patch test 3, about 24 weeks after DPC sensitization. The treatment denotes: therapeutic diphenylcyclopropenone sensitization with weekly scalp DPC. The starting material, unfractionated whole blood, was used for total RNA extraction. These data originate in a study of human T cells and chemical hapten exposure. Turning to the study itself: Sensitizing treatment utilized 2% DPC over a 2 cm by 2 cm portion of upper inner arm skin. Study outcomes and limitations: TCRs at high frequency, those above 1 in 1000, did not change with DPC sensitization.

TCRdb analysed the RACE reads with MiXCR anew, one entry per CDR3 protein. The data show tens of thousands of distinct CDR3 sequences, around 9.5% seen once. The germline gives CDR1 SEHNR, CDR2 FQNEAQ (reference sequence). The CDR3 sequence is 13 residues long. This TCR derives from a man aged 45-65 years with alopecia areata. Some clones in this sample may be carry-over from other donors' samples. V usage is TRBV7-9 and J usage is TRBJ1-1; a weak D match, TRBD1 (5 bases). The sequencing used whole blood, collected in connection with sensitization to the hapten diphenylcyclopropenone (DPC). The CDR3 DNA reads as TGTGTCGGACAAGACCCTGTGAGGACTGAAGCTTTCTTT. This encodes CVGQDPVRTEAFF.